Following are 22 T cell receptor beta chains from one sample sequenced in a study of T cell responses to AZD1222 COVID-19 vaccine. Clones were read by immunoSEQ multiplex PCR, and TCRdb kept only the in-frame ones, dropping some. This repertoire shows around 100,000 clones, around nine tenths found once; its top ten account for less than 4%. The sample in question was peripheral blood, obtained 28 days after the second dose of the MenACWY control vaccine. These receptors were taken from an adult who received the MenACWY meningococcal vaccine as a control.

The CDR3, as DNA: TGTGCCAGCAGCCCGTCCTGGACAGACTATGGCTACACCTTC. Protein: CASSPSWTDYGYTF. V gene TRBV7-9 combines with J gene TRBJ1-2; D is perhaps TRBD1 (6 bases). V lost 5 bases, J lost 3 bases, and 13 bases lay in between. Germline lookup yields CDR1 SEHNR and CDR2 FQNEAQ (reference sequence). This CDR3 is built from 14 residues.

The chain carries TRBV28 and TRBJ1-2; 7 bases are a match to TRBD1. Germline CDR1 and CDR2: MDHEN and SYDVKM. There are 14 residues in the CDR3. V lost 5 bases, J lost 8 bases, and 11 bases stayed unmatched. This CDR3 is CASSTGAAYVGYTF. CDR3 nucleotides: TGTGCCAGCAGTACAGGGGCCGCCTATGTAGGCTACACCTTC.

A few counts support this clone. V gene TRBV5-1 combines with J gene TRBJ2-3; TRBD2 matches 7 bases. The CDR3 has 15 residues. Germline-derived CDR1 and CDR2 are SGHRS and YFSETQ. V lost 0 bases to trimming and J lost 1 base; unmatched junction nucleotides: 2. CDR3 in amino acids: CASSLARGGTDTQYF. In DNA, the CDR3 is TGCGCCAGCAGCTTGGCCCGGGGGGGCACAGATACGCAGTATTTT.

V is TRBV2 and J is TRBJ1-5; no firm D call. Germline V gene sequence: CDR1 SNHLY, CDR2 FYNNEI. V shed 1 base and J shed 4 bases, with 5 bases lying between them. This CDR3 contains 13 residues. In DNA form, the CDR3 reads TGTGCCAGCAGTGAAGTCCGAAATCAGCCCCAGCATTTT. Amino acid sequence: CASSEVRNQPQHF.

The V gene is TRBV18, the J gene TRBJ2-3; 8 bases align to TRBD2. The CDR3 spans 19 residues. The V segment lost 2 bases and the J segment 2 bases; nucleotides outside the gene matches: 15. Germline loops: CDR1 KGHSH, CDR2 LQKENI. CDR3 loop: CASSPRPPGGLALTDTQYF. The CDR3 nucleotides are TGTGCCAGCTCACCAAGGCCTCCCGGTGGACTAGCCCTCACAGATACGCAGTATTTT.

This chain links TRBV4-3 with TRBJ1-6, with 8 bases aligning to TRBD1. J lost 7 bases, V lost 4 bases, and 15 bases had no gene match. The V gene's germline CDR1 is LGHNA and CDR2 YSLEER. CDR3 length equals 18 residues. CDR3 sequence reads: CASSPDPGSAGGNSPLHF. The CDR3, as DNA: TGCGCCAGCAGCCCCGACCCCGGTTCCGCAGGGGGCAATTCACCCCTCCACTTT.

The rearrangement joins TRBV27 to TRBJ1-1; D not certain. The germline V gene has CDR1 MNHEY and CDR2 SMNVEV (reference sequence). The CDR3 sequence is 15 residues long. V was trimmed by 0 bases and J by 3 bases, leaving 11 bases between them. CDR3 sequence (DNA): TGTGCCAGCAGTTTATCCCCTCGCGGGGACACTGAAGCTTTCTTT. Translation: CASSLSPRGDTEAFF.

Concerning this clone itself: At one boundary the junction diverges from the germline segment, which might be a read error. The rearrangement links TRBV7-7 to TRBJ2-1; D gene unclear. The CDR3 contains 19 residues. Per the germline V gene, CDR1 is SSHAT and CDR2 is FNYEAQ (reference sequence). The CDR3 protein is CASSLTGRRASHSYNEQFF. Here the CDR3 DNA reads TGTGCTAGCAGCTTAACTGGGCGCCGGGCCTCCCACTCCTACAATGAGCAGTTCTTC.

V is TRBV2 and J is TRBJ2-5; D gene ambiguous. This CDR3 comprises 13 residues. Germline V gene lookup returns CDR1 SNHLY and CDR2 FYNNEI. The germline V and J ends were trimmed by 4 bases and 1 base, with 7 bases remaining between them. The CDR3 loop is CASSANSQETQYF. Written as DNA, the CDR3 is TGTGCCAGCAGTGCCAACAGCCAAGAGACCCAGTACTTC.

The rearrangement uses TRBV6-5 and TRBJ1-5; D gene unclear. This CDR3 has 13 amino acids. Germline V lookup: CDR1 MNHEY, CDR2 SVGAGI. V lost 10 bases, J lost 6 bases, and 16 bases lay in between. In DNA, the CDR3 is TGTGCCACTCGATTACGACGAGCTCAGCCCCAGCATTTT. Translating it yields CATRLRRAQPQHF.

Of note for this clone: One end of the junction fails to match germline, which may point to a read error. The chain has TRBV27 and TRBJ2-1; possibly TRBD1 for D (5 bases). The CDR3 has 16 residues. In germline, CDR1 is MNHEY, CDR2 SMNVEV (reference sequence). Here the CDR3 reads CAGSLSSAGSYNEQFF. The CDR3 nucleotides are TGTGCCGGCAGTTTATCGTCTGCAGGGTCCTACAATGAGCAGTTCTTC.

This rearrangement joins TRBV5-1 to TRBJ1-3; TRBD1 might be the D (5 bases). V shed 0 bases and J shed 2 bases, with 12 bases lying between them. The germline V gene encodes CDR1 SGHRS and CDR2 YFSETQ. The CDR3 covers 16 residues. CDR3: CASSLDGGGTGNTIYF. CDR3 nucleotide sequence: TGCGCCAGCAGCTTGGATGGTGGGGGAACTGGAAACACCATATATTTT.

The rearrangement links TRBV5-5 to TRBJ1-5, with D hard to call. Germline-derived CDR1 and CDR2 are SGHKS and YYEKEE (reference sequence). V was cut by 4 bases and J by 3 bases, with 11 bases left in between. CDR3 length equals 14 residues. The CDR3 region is CASSRSVDNQPQHF. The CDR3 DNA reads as TGTGCCAGCAGCCGATCGGTTGACAATCAGCCCCAGCATTTT.

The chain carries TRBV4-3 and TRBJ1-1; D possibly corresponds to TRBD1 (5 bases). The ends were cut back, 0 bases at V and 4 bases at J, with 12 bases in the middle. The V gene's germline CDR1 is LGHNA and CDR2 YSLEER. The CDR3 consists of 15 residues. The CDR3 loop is CASSQDPQGGTEAFF. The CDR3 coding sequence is TGCGCCAGCAGCCAAGACCCCCAGGGTGGCACTGAAGCTTTCTTT.

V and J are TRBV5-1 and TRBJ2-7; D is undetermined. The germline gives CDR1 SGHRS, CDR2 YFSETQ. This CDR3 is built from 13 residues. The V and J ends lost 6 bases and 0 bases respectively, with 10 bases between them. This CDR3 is CASMSANSYEQYF. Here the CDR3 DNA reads TGCGCCAGCATGTCAGCGAACTCCTACGAGCAGTACTTC.

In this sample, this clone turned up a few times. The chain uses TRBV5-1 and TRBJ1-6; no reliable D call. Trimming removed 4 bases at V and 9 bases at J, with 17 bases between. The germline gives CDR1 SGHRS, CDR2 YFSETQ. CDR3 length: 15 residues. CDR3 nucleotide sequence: TGCGCCAGCAGCAGCACCGCTGCGGCAGCTTCACCCCTCCACTTT. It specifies CASSSTAAAASPLHF.

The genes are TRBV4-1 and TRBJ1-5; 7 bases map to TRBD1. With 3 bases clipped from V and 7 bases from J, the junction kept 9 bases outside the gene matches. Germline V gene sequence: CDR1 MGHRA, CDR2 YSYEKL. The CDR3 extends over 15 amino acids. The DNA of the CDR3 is TGCGCCAGCAGCCAGGGACAGCCGGGGAGACAGCCCCAGCATTTT. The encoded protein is CASSQGQPGRQPQHF.

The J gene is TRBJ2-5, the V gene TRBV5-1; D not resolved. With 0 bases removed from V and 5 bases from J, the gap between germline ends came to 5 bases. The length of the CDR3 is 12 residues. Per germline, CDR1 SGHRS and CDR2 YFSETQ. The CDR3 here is CASSLGRETQYF. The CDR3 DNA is TGCGCCAGCAGCTTGGGCAGGGAGACCCAGTACTTC.

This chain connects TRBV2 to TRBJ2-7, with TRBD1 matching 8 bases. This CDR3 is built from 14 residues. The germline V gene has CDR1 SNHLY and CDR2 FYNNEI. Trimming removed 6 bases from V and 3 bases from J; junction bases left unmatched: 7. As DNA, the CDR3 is TGTGCCAGCAGACCCCAGGGGGCCAGCTACGAGCAGTACTTC. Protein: CASRPQGASYEQYF.

The CDR3, as DNA: TGTGCCAGCAGCCAAGGGGGGACAGGGAACCAGCCCCAGCATTTT. Its translation: CASSQGGTGNQPQHF. V gene TRBV4-2 combines with J gene TRBJ1-5; 9 nucleotides match TRBD1. With 1 base clipped from V and 7 bases from J, the junction kept 5 bases outside the gene matches. CDR1 LGHNA and CDR2 YNFKEQ come from the germline V gene. The CDR3 length is 15 residues.

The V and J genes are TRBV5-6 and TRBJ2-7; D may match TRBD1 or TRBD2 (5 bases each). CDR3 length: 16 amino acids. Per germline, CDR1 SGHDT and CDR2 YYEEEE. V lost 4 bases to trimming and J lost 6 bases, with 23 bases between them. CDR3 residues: CASSHVRRGPGGEQYF. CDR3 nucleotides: TGTGCCAGCAGCCATGTACGCCGGGGCCCCGGTGGCGAGCAGTACTTC.

The CDR3, as DNA: TGTGCCAGCGCAAGACAGTCTACGCTTAATGAAAAACTGTTTTTT. This sequence encodes CASARQSTLNEKLFF. The V gene is TRBV2, the J gene TRBJ1-4, with a weak D call TRBD1 (5 bases). Trimming left V 8 bases short and J 4 bases short, with 17 bases between. The CDR3 has 15 residues. Germline V CDR1 and CDR2: SNHLY, FYNNEI.